This TCR beta chain stems from a study of T cells in localized non-small cell lung cancer. Profiling relied on immunoSEQ multiplex PCR, and the TCRdb table lists in-frame clones only, not all of them. Of nearly 15,000 clones listed, roughly 85% were seen once; the top ten hold approximately 3.9%. Overall study findings and caveats: Analysis by sequencing included only one tumor region, so heterogeneity remains possible. A raised T cell density in blood coincided with lengthier overall survival. Adjacent lung held a median roughly 60 of the top 100 tumor clones. Uninvolved adjacent lung showed higher T cell clonality than tumor.

A note on this clone: Its antigen is still unknown.

Germline assignment: CDR1 SGHTA and CDR2 FQGNSA. The CDR3 is made up of 13 amino acids. V shed 3 bases and J shed 1 base, with 1 base lying between them. The source was peripheral blood, collected before any cancer treatment. The TCR originated in a woman aged 40-69 years with stage I lung adenocarcinoma. This chain connects TRBV7-2 to TRBJ2-6; the D is unclear. The CDR3 region has the DNA TGTGCCAGCAGCTTTTCTGGGGCCAACGTCCTGACTTTC. This codes for CASSFSGANVLTF.